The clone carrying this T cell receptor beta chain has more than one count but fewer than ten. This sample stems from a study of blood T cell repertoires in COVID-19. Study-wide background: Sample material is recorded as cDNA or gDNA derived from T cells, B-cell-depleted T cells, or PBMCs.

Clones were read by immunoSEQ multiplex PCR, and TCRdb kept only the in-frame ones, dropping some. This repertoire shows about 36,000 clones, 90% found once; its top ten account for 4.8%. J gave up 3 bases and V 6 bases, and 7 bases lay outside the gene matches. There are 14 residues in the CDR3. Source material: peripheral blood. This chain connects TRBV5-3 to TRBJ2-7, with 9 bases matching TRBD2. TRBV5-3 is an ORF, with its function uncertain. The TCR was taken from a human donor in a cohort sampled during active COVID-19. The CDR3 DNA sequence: TGTGCCAGAATCATGACTAGCGGAGGCTACGAGCAGTACTTC. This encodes CARIMTSGGYEQYF.